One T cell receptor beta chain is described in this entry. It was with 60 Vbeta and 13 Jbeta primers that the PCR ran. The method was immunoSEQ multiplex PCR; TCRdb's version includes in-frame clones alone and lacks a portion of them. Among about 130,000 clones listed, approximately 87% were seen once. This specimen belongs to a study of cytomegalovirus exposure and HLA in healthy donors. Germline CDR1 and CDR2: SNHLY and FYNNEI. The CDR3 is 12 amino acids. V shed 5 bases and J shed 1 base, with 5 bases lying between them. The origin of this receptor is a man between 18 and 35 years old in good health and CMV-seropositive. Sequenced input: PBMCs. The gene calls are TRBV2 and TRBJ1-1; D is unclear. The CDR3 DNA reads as TGTGCCAGCAGTTCAGGGAACACTGAAGCTTTCTTT. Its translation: CASSSGNTEAFF.